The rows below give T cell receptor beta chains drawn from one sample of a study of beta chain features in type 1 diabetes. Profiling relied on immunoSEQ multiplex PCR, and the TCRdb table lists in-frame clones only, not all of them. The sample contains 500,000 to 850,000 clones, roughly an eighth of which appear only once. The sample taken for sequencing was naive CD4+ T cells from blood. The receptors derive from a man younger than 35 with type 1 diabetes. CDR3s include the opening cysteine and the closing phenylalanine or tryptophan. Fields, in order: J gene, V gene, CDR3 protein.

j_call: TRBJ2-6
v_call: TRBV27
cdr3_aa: CASSTVGQGARGANVLTF

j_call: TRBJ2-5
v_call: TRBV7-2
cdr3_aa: CASSLGRIGETQYF

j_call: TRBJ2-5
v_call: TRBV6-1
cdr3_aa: CASSETWTSGQETQYF

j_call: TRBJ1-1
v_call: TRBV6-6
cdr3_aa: CASSPVGMNTEAFF

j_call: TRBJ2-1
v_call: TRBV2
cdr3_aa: CASSVGEQFF

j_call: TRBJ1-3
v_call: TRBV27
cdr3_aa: CASSSGISGNTIYF

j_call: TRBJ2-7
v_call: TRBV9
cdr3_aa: CASSTGTEIYEQYF

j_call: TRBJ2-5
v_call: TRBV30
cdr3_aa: CAWSDGQAHQETQYF

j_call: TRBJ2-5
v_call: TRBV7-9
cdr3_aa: CASSFRDPGETQYF

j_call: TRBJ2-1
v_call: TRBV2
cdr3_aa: CASWGSLAVPGGEQFF

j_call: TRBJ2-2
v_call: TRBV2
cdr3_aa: CASRGDSANTGELFF

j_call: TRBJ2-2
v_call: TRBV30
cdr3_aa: CAWSVSGPNTGELFF

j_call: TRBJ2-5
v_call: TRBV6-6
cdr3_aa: CASSYSPGETQYF

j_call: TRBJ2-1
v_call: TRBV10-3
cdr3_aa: CAPRAAGEQFF

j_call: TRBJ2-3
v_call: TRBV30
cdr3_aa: CAWTSGPLVADTQYF

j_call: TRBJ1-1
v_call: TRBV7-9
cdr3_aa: CASSWTGRTTEAFF

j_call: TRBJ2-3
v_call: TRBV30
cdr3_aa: CAWKRTGGSADTQYF

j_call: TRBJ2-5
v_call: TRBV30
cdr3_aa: CAWSVQPRHRAGETQYF

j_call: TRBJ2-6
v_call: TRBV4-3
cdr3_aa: CASSLTGYSGANVLTF

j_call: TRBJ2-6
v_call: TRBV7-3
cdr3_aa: CASSLTSSGANVLTF

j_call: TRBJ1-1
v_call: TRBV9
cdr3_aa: CASSVEQSTEAFF

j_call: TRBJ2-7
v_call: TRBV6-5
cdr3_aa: CASSYATGGAEQYF

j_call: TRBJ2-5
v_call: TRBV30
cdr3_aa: CAWSVGEAQYF

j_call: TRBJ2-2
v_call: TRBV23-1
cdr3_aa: CASSLLTGELFF

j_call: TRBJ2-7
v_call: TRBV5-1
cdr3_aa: CASSLTSDPYEQYF

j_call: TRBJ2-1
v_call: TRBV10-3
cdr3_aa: CAIMTGTGGNEQFF

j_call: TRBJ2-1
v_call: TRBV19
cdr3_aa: CASSMTGGWYEQFF

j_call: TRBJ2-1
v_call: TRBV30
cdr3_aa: CAWSTDGASARQFF

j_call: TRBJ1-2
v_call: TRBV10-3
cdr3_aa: CAISELIGDGYTF

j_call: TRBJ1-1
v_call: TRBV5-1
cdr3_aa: CASSFRRALGTEAFF

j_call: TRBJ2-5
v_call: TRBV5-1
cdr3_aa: CASSSYTGSQETQYF

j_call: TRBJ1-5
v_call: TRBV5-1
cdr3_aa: CASSFGTGGQPQHF

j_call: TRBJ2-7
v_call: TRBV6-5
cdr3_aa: CASSGRAYEQYF

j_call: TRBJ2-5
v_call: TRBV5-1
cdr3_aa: CASSLGLHLQQETQYF

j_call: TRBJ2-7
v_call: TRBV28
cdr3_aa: CASRGSNSYEQYF

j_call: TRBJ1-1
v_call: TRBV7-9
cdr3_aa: CASSLVTGQEAFF

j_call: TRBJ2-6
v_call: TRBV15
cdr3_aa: CATSRDRAVRSGANVLTF

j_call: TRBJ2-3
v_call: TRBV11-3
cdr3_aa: CASSLDGTSSNTQYF

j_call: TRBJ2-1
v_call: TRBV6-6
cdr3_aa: CASGGSSYNEQFF

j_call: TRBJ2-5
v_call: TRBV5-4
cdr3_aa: CASSFTPADRGDQETQYF

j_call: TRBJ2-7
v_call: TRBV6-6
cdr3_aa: CASSWEDRSSYEQYF

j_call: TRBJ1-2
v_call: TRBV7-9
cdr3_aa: CASSLNGLTGRVYGYTF

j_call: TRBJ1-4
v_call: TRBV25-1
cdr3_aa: CASNTNEKLFF

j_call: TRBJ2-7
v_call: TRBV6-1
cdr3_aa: CASSRQGDNYEQYF

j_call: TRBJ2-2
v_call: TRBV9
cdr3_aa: CASSVVGGGGELFF

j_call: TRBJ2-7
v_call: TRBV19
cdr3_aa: CASSAGPGRKKYEQYF

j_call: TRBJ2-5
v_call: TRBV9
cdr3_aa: CASSVSSTRGADQETQYF

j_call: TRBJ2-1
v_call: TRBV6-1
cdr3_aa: CASSEAVSTSSDEQFF

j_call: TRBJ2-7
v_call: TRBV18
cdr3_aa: CASSPGGRDVKYF

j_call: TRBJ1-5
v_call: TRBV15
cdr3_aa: CATSLTGFIGPQHF

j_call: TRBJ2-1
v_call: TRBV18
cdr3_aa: CASSPMGQGGYNEQFF

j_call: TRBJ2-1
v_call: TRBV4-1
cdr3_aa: CASSQGRIYPYNEQFF

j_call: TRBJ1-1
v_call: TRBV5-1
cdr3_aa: CASSSAPGHPQAFF

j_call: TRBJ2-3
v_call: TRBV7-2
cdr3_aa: CASSAGWTDTQYF

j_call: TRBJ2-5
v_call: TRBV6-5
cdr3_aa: CASREVETQYF

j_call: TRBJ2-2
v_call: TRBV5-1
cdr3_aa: CASSSWTGGELFF

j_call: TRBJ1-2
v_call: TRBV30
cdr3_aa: CAWSVQGSYGYTF

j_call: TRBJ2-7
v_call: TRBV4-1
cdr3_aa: CASSHSPIGTSLDEQYF

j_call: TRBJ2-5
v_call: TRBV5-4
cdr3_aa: CASSLTYIQETQYF